This T cell receptor (beta chain) is from a study of cytomegalovirus exposure and HLA in healthy donors. Study outcomes and limitations: In a later analysis, compared with equally common non-associated chains, HLA-associated beta chains were more expanded.

As concerns this clone: Its matching antigen is unknown.

A multiplex PCR was run with 60 Vbeta primers and 13 Jbeta primers. The repertoire was sequenced with immunoSEQ multiplex PCR; TCRdb's copy has only in-frame clones and lacks some. The sample consists of 140,000 to 150,000 clones, approximately 80% of them appearing once. This CDR3 contains 13 residues. V was cut by 3 bases and J by 3 bases, with 6 bases left in between. CDR1 MNHNS and CDR2 SASEGT come from the germline V gene. Sequenced sample: PBMCs. This chain joins TRBV6-1 and TRBJ1-5; D is unresolved. The source of this sequence is a female donor in good health and CMV-seronegative. The CDR3 is CASSDYANQPQHF. The CDR3 DNA reads as TGTGCCAGCAGTGACTATGCCAATCAGCCCCAGCATTTT.